This T cell receptor beta chain was identified in a study of identical twins. Regarding the study as a whole: These conclusions were based on statistical analysis (cross-sectional, not following the same donors).

TCRdb reanalysed the 5' RACE reads using MiXCR and keeps one entry per CDR3 protein. The repertoire holds 400,000 to 550,000 distinct CDR3 sequences, 20% to 25% seen once, with around 0.9% in the top ten. The CDR3 is made up of 14 amino acids. The V gene's germline CDR1 is MNHEY and CDR2 SVGAGI. V was clipped by 0 bases and J by 4 bases, with 9 bases between them. As concerns this clonotype: Its antigen is not identified.

These sequences were also reported in another study, on T cells expressing NK-cell markers. As reported in that work: Sorted CD3+CD56+NKG2C+, CD3+CD56+NKG2C- and CD3+CD56-NKG2C+ T-cell subsets were beta-chain profiled.

This receptor was obtained from a woman younger than 35 in good health. The sequenced sample was CD4+ T cells sorted from blood. The chain combines TRBV6-5 with TRBJ1-2; unclear D gene. The CDR3 DNA is TGTGCCAGCAGTTACTCCCCCTACGGCTATGGCTACACCTTC. Translated, it gives CASSYSPYGYGYTF.